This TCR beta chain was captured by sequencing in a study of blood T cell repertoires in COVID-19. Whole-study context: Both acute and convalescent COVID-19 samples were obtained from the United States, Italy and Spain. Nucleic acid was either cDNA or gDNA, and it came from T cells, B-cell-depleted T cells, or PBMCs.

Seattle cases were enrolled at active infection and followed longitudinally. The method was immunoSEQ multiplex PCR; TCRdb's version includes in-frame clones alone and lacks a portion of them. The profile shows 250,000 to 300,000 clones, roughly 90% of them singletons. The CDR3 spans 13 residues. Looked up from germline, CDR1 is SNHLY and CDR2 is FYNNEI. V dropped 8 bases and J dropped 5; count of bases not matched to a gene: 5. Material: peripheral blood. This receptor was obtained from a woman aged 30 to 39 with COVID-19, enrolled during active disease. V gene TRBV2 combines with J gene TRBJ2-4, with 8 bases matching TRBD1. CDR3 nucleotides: TGTGCCAGCCACGGACAGGGCCAAAACATTCAGTACTTC. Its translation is CASHGQGQNIQYF.